Shown below are 17 T cell receptor beta chains from a single sample sequenced in a study of blood T cell repertoires in COVID-19. The method was immunoSEQ multiplex PCR; TCRdb's version includes in-frame clones alone and lacks a portion of them. The sample lists around 130,000 clones, 65% to 85% seen once, with 8% in the top ten. The specimen sequenced was peripheral blood. These receptors were taken from a human donor in a cohort sampled during active COVID-19.

This clone came up many times. This CDR3 reads CASSERALHF. In DNA, the CDR3 is TGTGCCAGCAGTGAACGGGCCCTCCACTTT. V and J are TRBV6-1 and TRBJ1-6; D is undetermined. The V end lost 2 bases, the J end lost 14 bases, and 4 bases lay between the germline ends. Germline V gives CDR1 MNHNS, CDR2 SASEGT. The CDR3 runs to 10 residues.

J is TRBJ1-1 and V is TRBV7-2, with TRBD1 matching 11 bases. V lost 4 bases to trimming and J lost 6 bases; unmatched junction nucleotides: 4. Germline V gene lookup returns CDR1 SGHTA and CDR2 FQGNSA. This CDR3 is built from 14 residues. CDR3 coding DNA: TGTGCCAGCAGCTCCGGACAGGGGGCAGCTGAAGCTTTCTTT. Protein: CASSSGQGAAEAFF.

This clone showed up just once. This sequence joins TRBV19 and TRBJ1-3, with a possible D match to TRBD1 (6 bases). V shed 3 bases and J shed 0 bases, with 15 bases lying between them. The CDR3 loop spans 17 amino acids. Germline loops: CDR1 LNHDA, CDR2 SQIVND (reference sequence). This chain's CDR3 is CASSMKPGHRSGNTIYF. The DNA for the CDR3 is TGTGCCAGTAGTATGAAACCGGGACACCGCTCTGGAAACACCATATATTTT.

The J gene is TRBJ1-2, the V gene TRBV18, with TRBD1 identical over 9 bases. Germline CDR1 KGHSH, CDR2 LQKENI. V lost 3 bases, J lost 7 bases, and 6 bases stayed unmatched. This CDR3 contains 14 residues. The CDR3 is CASSPRTGEGGYTF. The CDR3 DNA reads TGTGCCAGCTCACCTCGGACAGGGGAAGGTGGCTACACCTTC. Using reference TRBV18 and TRBJ1-2 for the parts outside the CDR3, the full variable domain is NAGVMQNPRHLVRRRGQEARLRCSPMKGHSHVYWYRQLPEEGLKFMVYLQKENIIDESGMPKERFSAEFPKEGPSILRIQQVVRGDSAAYFCASSPRTGEGGYTFGSGTRLTVV.

Remarks on this clone: This likely comes from a read error, as the CDR3 has no conserved phenylalanine or tryptophan at its end. The limits of the CDR3 on the DNA are not certain, so only TCRdb's listed CDR3 is given. V and J are TRBV27 and TRBJ1-2. Looked up from germline, CDR1 is MNHEY and CDR2 is SMNVEV (reference sequence). 15 amino acids form the CDR3, both terminal residues included. The CDR3 is CASSQYAGQGGPRFS.

The chain joins TRBV7-2 to TRBJ2-3, with 10 bases lining up with TRBD2. J gave up 3 bases and V 1 base, and 1 base lay outside the gene matches. Germline assignment: CDR1 SGHTA and CDR2 FQGNSA. The CDR3 is 15 amino acids. CDR3 protein: CASSLELAGTDTQYF. The CDR3 DNA is TGTGCCAGCAGCTTAGAACTAGCGGGGACAGATACGCAGTATTTT.

The chain couples TRBV5-1 to TRBJ2-5; D remains ambiguous. CDR3 length equals 15 residues. CDR1 and CDR2 from the germline V gene are SGHRS and YFSETQ. The V end was cut by 4 bases, the J end by 3 bases, with 16 bases between. The CDR3 DNA reads TGCGCCAGCAGCCACACTGGGCAGGCCAAAGAGACCCAGTACTTC. Translated, it gives CASSHTGQAKETQYF.

This clone was detected a few times. The chain has TRBV7-2 and TRBJ2-7; 10 bases are a match to TRBD2. There are 16 residues in the CDR3. CDR1 and CDR2 (germline): SGHTA, FQGNSA. The junction had 11 bases not matched to a gene; V was cut back by 5 bases and J by 4 bases. The CDR3 DNA sequence: TGTGCCAGCAGCCAAAGACTAGCGGGCGTGAGTTACGAGCAGTACTTC. Residues: CASSQRLAGVSYEQYF.

The CDR3 loop reads CASSLRTGGADTQYF. The CDR3 DNA is TGTGCCAGCAGTTTAAGAACAGGGGGTGCAGATACGCAGTATTTT. V usage is TRBV27 and J usage is TRBJ2-3; 8 bases are a match to TRBD1. CDR1 MNHEY and CDR2 SMNVEV come from the germline V gene (reference sequence). The CDR3 contains 15 residues. Trimming took 2 bases from V and 4 from J; bases not matched to a gene: 5.

The sample holds one count of this clone. This CDR3 reads CASSLGRSMNTEAFF. DNA for the CDR3: TGTGCCAGCAGTCTTGGTCGGTCCATGAACACTGAAGCTTTCTTT. The chain joins TRBV6-5 to TRBJ1-1; D is uncertain. The CDR3 loop spans 15 amino acids. The germline V gene has CDR1 MNHEY and CDR2 SVGAGI. With 5 bases removed from V and 0 bases from J, the gap between germline ends came to 13 bases.

The chain is built from TRBV6-6 and TRBJ1-3; D ambiguous. The V end lost 5 bases, the J end lost 2 bases, and 10 bases lay between the germline ends. The CDR3 runs 14 residues. Germline-derived CDR1 and CDR2 are MNHNY and SVGAGI (reference sequence). The CDR3 bases are TGTGCCAGCAGTCAAACATATACTGGAAACACCATATATTTT. This encodes CASSQTYTGNTIYF.

This chain links TRBV2 with TRBJ2-7; D might be TRBD2 (5 bases). This CDR3 has 12 amino acids. Germline CDR1 reads SNHLY; CDR2 reads FYNNEI. Deletions cut 2 bases from V and 6 bases from J, with 8 bases between. The CDR3 nucleotides read TGTGCCAGCAGTGAAACTAGACTCGAGCAGTACTTC. Its translation is CASSETRLEQYF.

This clone has only one observation. The chain joins TRBV24-1 to TRBJ2-5, with D uncertain. Trimming left V 5 bases short and J 0 bases short, with 6 bases between. The germline V gene encodes CDR1 KGHDR and CDR2 SFDVKD. The CDR3 length is 13 residues. The CDR3 region has the DNA TGTGCCACCAGTGCCACAGACCAAGAGACCCAGTACTTC. Translated: CATSATDQETQYF.

The V and J genes are TRBV19 and TRBJ1-3; no reliable D call. V lost 9 bases and J lost 0, with 12 bases in between. The CDR3 spans 14 residues. Germline assignment: CDR1 LNHDA and CDR2 SQIVND (reference sequence). The CDR3 is CASQAQSSGNTIYF. CDR3 bases: TGTGCCAGCCAGGCCCAGAGCTCTGGAAACACCATATATTTT.

The rearrangement uses TRBV5-8 and TRBJ2-3; the match to TRBD1 covers 9 bases. Germline V CDR1 and CDR2: SGHTS, YDEGEE. This CDR3 comprises 15 residues. V lost 3 bases and J lost 2; bases outside the gene matches: 4. This CDR3 reads CASSWWTGATDTQYF. The CDR3 nucleotides read TGTGCCAGCAGCTGGTGGACAGGGGCCACAGATACGCAGTATTTT.

V gene TRBV5-6 combines with J gene TRBJ2-2; 7 bases line up with TRBD2. Looked up from germline, CDR1 is SGHDT and CDR2 is YYEEEE. The V and J ends lost 1 base and 2 bases, in that order; junction bases with no gene match: 5. The CDR3 is made up of 16 amino acids. This chain's CDR3 is CASSLRAGVNTGELFF. DNA for the CDR3: TGTGCCAGCAGCTTGAGGGCGGGGGTAAACACCGGGGAGCTGTTTTTT.

The chain has TRBV7-6 and TRBJ1-5; the D gene is possibly TRBD1 (5 bases). This CDR3 spans 14 amino acids. Per the germline V gene, CDR1 is SGHVS and CDR2 is FNYEAQ. V lost 0 bases, J lost 4 bases, and 7 bases lay in between. In DNA, the CDR3 is TGTGCCAGCAGCTTAGCCAGGGCGAATCAGCCCCAGCATTTT. Its protein is CASSLARANQPQHF.